The source of this T cell receptor beta chain is a study of shared clonotypes between healthy human individuals. The ends were cut back, 5 bases at V and 6 bases at J, with 15 bases in the middle. The CDR3 is 14 residues long. Germline lookup yields CDR1 SGHNT and CDR2 YYREEE (reference sequence). Study findings and constraints: The diversity represented, both genetic and in exposure history, was limited by few donors.

Recent vaccinations or acute infections were absent in the healthy HIV-negative adult donors. Each cell subset's genomic DNA was divided evenly among several immunoSEQ plates. Methods used by the authors: ImmunoSEQ sequences covered only the junction and lacked quality scores; filtering therefore differed. TCRdb keeps only in-frame clones here, not all; method: immunoSEQ multiplex PCR. The V and J calls and clone size are taken from that table; D and trimming were inferred from the DNA. The sample comprises approximately 500,000 clones, 81% of which are singletons, and 9.5% to 15% rests with the top ten. Notes on this clone: Its target is not known.

This chain joins TRBV5-4 and TRBJ2-1, with unresolved D. The sequence was collected from a woman between 40 and 55 years old in good health. Some clones in this sample may be carry-over from other donors' samples. Sequencing was performed on PBMCs. CDR3 sequence: CASSPDRLLNEQFF. In nucleotides, the CDR3 is TGTGCCAGCAGTCCTGATCGTCTACTCAATGAGCAGTTCTTC.